These 14 T cell receptor beta chains were all obtained from the same sample, sequenced in a study of OX40 agonist ivuxolimab in advanced cancers. The data were produced by immunoSEQ multiplex PCR, yet TCRdb's version contains in-frame clones alone and is incomplete. The data hold 70,000 to 90,000 clones, with 86% observed a single time. The material sequenced was CD4+ or CD8+ T cells sorted from blood, taken in a trial of the OX40 agonist ivuxolimab. The receptors here all came from an adult with an advanced solid tumor such as melanoma, head and neck, liver or kidney cancer.

This clone was detected a few times. The chain recombines TRBV2 with TRBJ2-3; 8 bases agree with TRBD2. The germline CDR1 and CDR2 sequences are SNHLY and FYNNEI. The CDR3 consists of 17 residues. The V gene end was trimmed by 2 bases and the J gene end by 1 base; junction bases not matched to a gene: 8. The DNA of the CDR3 is TGTGCCAGCAGTGAAACGCGGGCGGGGGGCGGCACAGATACGCAGTATTTT. It yields the protein CASSETRAGGGTDTQYF.

This chain links TRBV5-4 with TRBJ2-5, with TRBD1 matching 11 bases. The J segment lost 2 bases and the V segment lost 3 bases, leaving 6 bases of the junction unmatched. The CDR3 has 16 residues. Germline V gives CDR1 SGHNT, CDR2 YYREEE (reference sequence). CDR3 region: CASSSRTGGHQETQYF. The CDR3 DNA follows: TGTGCCAGCAGCTCGCGGACAGGGGGCCATCAAGAGACCCAGTACTTC. The full variable domain, in which reference TRBV5-4 and TRBJ2-5 provide the parts outside the CDR3, is ETGVTQSPTHLIKTRGQQVTLRCSSQSGHNTVSWYQQALGQGPQFIFQYYREEENGRGNFPPRFSGLQFPNYSSELNVNALELDDSALYLCASSSRTGGHQETQYFGPGTRLLVL.

V gene TRBV28 combines with J gene TRBJ1-1; tentatively, D is TRBD1 (5 bases). CDR3 size: 16 residues. Germline CDR1 and CDR2: MDHEN and SYDVKM. With 3 bases removed from V and 10 bases from J, the gap between germline ends came to 24 bases. DNA of the CDR3: TGTGCCAGCAGTTTCCCCGTCCGTCGGGGAGGGGTGAGAGCTTTCTTT. Translated: CASSFPVRRGGVRAFF.

V is TRBV28 and J is TRBJ2-3; 8 nucleotides align to TRBD2. V lost 4 bases and J lost 0; bases outside the gene matches: 15. This CDR3 spans 19 amino acids. CDR1 MDHEN and CDR2 SYDVKM come from the germline V gene. CDR3 sequence: CASSSLSPYSGTSTDTQYF. CDR3 nucleotides: TGTGCCAGCAGTTCACTATCCCCGTATAGCGGGACAAGCACAGATACGCAGTATTTT.

The chain is built from TRBV6-6 and TRBJ1-2; perhaps TRBD1 as D (6 bases). The CDR3 has 15 amino acids. Trimming stripped 0 bases from V and 3 bases from J, with 11 bases between. Germline-derived CDR1 and CDR2 are MNHNY and SVGAGI (reference sequence). The CDR3 reads CASSYSLDSYYGYTF. The CDR3 region has the DNA TGTGCCAGCAGTTACTCTCTGGACAGTTACTATGGCTACACCTTC.

The chain links TRBV28 to TRBJ1-5; D is unclear. Germline CDR1 is MDHEN and CDR2 is SYDVKM. Trimming left V 1 base short and J 9 bases short, with 4 bases between. This CDR3 comprises 11 residues. CDR3 nucleotides: TGTGCCAGCAGTTTATTGGGGCCCCAGCATTTT. Protein product: CASSLLGPQHF.

The V gene is TRBV4-1, the J gene TRBJ2-6, with D perhaps matching TRBD1 or TRBD2 (7 bases each). Per germline, CDR1 MGHRA and CDR2 YSYEKL. The CDR3 covers 19 residues. The V end lost 0 bases, the J end lost 3 bases, and 18 bases lay between the germline ends. The CDR3 sequence is CASSQDSPTGRGGANVLTF. Written as DNA, the CDR3 is TGCGCCAGCAGCCAAGATAGCCCGACAGGGAGGGGTGGGGCCAACGTCCTGACTTTC.

J is TRBJ1-2 and V is TRBV5-4; 7 nucleotides agree with TRBD1. The CDR3 is 12 amino acids. The V and J ends lost 4 bases and 7 bases, in that order; junction bases with no gene match: 4. Germline CDR1 SGHNT, CDR2 YYREEE (reference sequence). The CDR3 reads CASSHRGGGYTF. The CDR3 region has the DNA TGTGCCAGCAGCCACAGGGGCGGTGGCTACACCTTC.

The V call is TRBV19, the J call TRBJ2-2; perhaps TRBD2 as D (5 bases). V gave up 3 bases and J gave up 3 bases, with 11 bases separating them. The CDR3 sequence is 15 residues long. The germline V gene encodes CDR1 LNHDA and CDR2 SQIVND (reference sequence). CDR3 in amino acids: CASSIRRADTGELFF. The CDR3 DNA reads TGTGCCAGTAGTATCAGGCGGGCCGACACCGGGGAGCTGTTTTTT.

CDR3 in DNA: TGTGCCAGCAGTGTACAGGGTCAAGAGACCCAGTACTTC. It yields the protein CASSVQGQETQYF. The chain couples TRBV6-5 to TRBJ2-5, with D possibly matching TRBD1 (6 bases). Germline V gives CDR1 MNHEY, CDR2 SVGAGI. The CDR3 spans 13 residues. V gave up 5 bases and J gave up 2 bases, with 9 bases separating them.

The chain uses TRBV19 and TRBJ1-1, with TRBD1 as a possible D gene (5 bases). Between the trimmed V and J ends, which lost 7 bases and 1 base, there was a span of 13 bases. The germline gives CDR1 LNHDA, CDR2 SQIVND (reference sequence). The CDR3 totals 14 residues. Here the CDR3 DNA reads TGTGCCAGTACCCTGGGGCAGTCGAACACTGAAGCTTTCTTT. This encodes CASTLGQSNTEAFF. Based on the CDR3 plus reference TRBV19 and TRBJ1-1, the full variable domain is DGGITQSPKYLFRKEGQNVTLSCEQNLNHDAMYWYRQDPGQGLRLIYYSQIVNDFQKGDIAEGYSVSREKKESFPLTVTSAQKNPTAFYLCASTLGQSNTEAFFGQGTRLTVV.

The chain uses TRBV30 and TRBJ2-2; D gene uncertain. The length of the CDR3 is 13 residues. The ends were cut back, 2 bases at V and 2 bases at J, with 6 bases in the middle. In germline, CDR1 is GTSNPN, CDR2 SVGIG (reference sequence). The CDR3 loop reads CAWSPSNTGELFF. Written as DNA, the CDR3 is TGTGCCTGGAGTCCCTCTAACACCGGGGAGCTGTTTTTT.

The genes are TRBV7-5 and TRBJ2-1; the DNA was not used to check the table's D call, TRBD2. TRBV7-5 is reported as a pseudogene. This CDR3 region has 13 residues. The CDR3 DNA reads TGTGCCACCAAGCGGCAAGCTTGTGGGGAGCAGTTCTTC. Protein: CATKRQACGEQFF.

This clone was picked up a small number of times. This chain joins TRBV10-1 and TRBJ2-5; 9 bases align to TRBD2. The CDR3 totals 15 residues. Germline V gives CDR1 WNHNN, CDR2 SYGVQD (reference sequence). Trimming at V came to 5 bases and at J to 5 bases, leaving 9 bases not matched to a gene. The CDR3 reads CASSPGGGARETQYF. CDR3 coding DNA: TGCGCCAGCAGTCCCGGCGGGGGGGCCCGGGAGACCCAGTACTTC.